Below, 9 T cell receptor beta chains from the same sample are listed, as sequenced in a study of shared clonotypes between healthy human individuals. The protocol was immunoSEQ multiplex PCR, while the TCRdb copy is restricted to in-frame clones and leaves out a portion. This sample has hundreds of thousands of clones, with roughly 96% found just once. Sequencing was carried out using memory CD8+ T cells sorted from blood. Subset reported: CD45RO+ cells pooled with CCR7-negative TemRA cells. Receptors originate from a man under 40 in good health.

This rearrangement joins TRBV7-3 to TRBJ2-1; D is unresolved. CDR1 SGHTA and CDR2 FQGTGA come from the germline V gene. The germline V and J ends were trimmed by 0 bases and 8 bases, with 8 bases remaining between them. The CDR3 runs 13 residues. DNA of the CDR3: TGTGCCAGCAGCTTAACGACCCTGCATGAGCAGTTCTTC. Amino acids: CASSLTTLHEQFF.

CDR3 sequence reads: CASSSWRGGADTQYF. CDR3 nucleotide sequence: TGTGCCAGCAGCTCCTGGCGGGGGGGTGCAGATACGCAGTATTTT. The gene calls are TRBV7-9 and TRBJ2-3; 9 bases map to TRBD2. V dropped 4 bases and J dropped 4; count of bases not matched to a gene: 6. This CDR3 region has 15 residues. Germline CDR1 is SEHNR and CDR2 is FQNEAQ (reference sequence).

The rearrangement joins TRBV10-3 to TRBJ2-5; D may be TRBD2 (5 bases). The germline V gene encodes CDR1 ENHRY and CDR2 SYGVKD. This CDR3 is built from 15 residues. The V end was cut by 2 bases, the J end by 5 bases, with 15 bases between. This CDR3 reads CAISEGTRTGETQYF. The CDR3 DNA follows: TGTGCCATCAGTGAGGGCACACGGACGGGGGAGACCCAGTACTTC.

The CDR3 reads CAWSVFLNTEAFF. CDR3 nucleotide sequence: TGTGCCTGGAGTGTGTTTCTGAACACTGAAGCTTTCTTT. The chain couples TRBV30 to TRBJ1-1; D gene uncertain. V lost 0 bases to trimming and J lost 0 bases, with 5 bases between them. This CDR3 has 13 amino acids. Germline CDR1 is GTSNPN and CDR2 is SVGIG (reference sequence).

V gene TRBV28 combines with J gene TRBJ2-7; D assignment may be TRBD1 or TRBD2 (5 bases each). CDR3 length: 12 amino acids. V lost 8 bases and J lost 2, with 10 bases in between. Looked up from germline, CDR1 is MDHEN and CDR2 is SYDVKM. The CDR3 DNA is TGTGCCAGCCGGGACGGGACCTACGAGCAGTACTTC. This gives the protein CASRDGTYEQYF.

The rearrangement links TRBV6-1 to TRBJ2-2; TRBD1 is a possible D gene (5 bases). The CDR3 length is 16 residues. V lost 1 base and J lost 5, with 14 bases in between. Germline-derived CDR1 and CDR2 are MNHNS and SASEGT. The CDR3 nucleotides are TGTGCCAGCAGTGAAGTGAGACAGAGGCGGACCGGGGAGCTGTTTTTT. Translating gives CASSEVRQRRTGELFF.

The chain links TRBV14 to TRBJ2-1; D gene uncertain. CDR1 and CDR2 (germline): SGHDN, FVKESK. Trimming removed 0 bases at V and 3 bases at J, with 3 bases between. The CDR3 sequence is 13 residues long. DNA of the CDR3: TGTGCCAGCAGCCAAGACAACTACAATGAGCAGTTCTTC. Residues: CASSQDNYNEQFF.

The rearrangement links TRBV5-6 to TRBJ1-5; D is unresolved. CDR3 length equals 14 residues. The V and J ends lost 1 base and 0 bases respectively, with 5 bases between them. CDR1 is SGHDT and CDR2 is YYEEEE in the germline V gene. The CDR3 sequence is CASSLKGSNQPQHF. In nucleotides, the CDR3 is TGTGCCAGCAGCTTGAAGGGTAGCAATCAGCCCCAGCATTTT.

The chain links TRBV9 to TRBJ2-7, with D possibly matching TRBD2 (6 bases). In germline, CDR1 is SGDLS, CDR2 YYNGEE. Deletions cut 3 bases from V and 9 bases from J, with 16 bases between. The CDR3 extends over 13 amino acids. The CDR3 here is CASSGFGRGRQYF. CDR3 nucleotides: TGTGCCAGCAGCGGATTTGGTCGGGGGAGGCAGTACTTC. Based on the CDR3 plus reference TRBV9 and TRBJ2-7, the full variable domain is DSGVTQTPKHLITATGQRVTLRCSPRSGDLSVYWYQQSLDQGLQFLIQYYNGEERAKGNILERFSAQQFPDLHSELNLSSLELGDSALYFCASSGFGRGRQYFGPGTRLTVT.